Sequencing of this T cell receptor (beta chain) was carried out in a study of blood T cell repertoires in COVID-19. Looking at the study overall: PBMCs, B-cell-depleted T cells, or T cells provided the cDNA or gDNA that made up the material.

Authors' data handling: Reference gene primers were amplified, and this amplification served to estimate nucleated cell counts. Assay: immunoSEQ multiplex PCR; the TCRdb copy retains only in-frame clones and omits some. The V and J calls and clone size come from that table; D and trimming were worked out from the DNA. The sample records fewer than 300,000 clones, more than 85% being singletons. The germline V gene encodes CDR1 SEHNR and CDR2 FQNEAQ (reference sequence). Trimming cost V 5 bases and J 0 bases; bases outside gene matches: 8. The CDR3 extends over 18 amino acids. This chain connects TRBV7-9 to TRBJ2-1; 12 bases align to TRBD2. Input material: peripheral blood. The source of this sequence is a person aged 18-29 years with COVID-19, enrolled during active disease. CDR3 loop: CASSPRLAGGPSYNEQFF. The CDR3 nucleotides are TGTGCCAGCAGCCCCCGCCTAGCGGGGGGGCCCTCCTACAATGAGCAGTTCTTC. The full variable domain, in which reference TRBV7-9 and TRBJ2-1 provide the parts outside the CDR3, is DTGVSQNPRHKITKRGQNVTFRCDPISEHNRLYWYRQTLGQGPEFLTYFQNEAQLEKSRLLSDRFSAERPKGSFSTLEIQRTEQGDSAMYLCASSPRLAGGPSYNEQFFGPGTRLTVL.